This T cell receptor (beta chain) was profiled in a study of early T cells in non-severe SARS-CoV-2 infection. Deletions cut 6 bases from V and 4 bases from J, with 12 bases between. Per the germline V gene, CDR1 is MNHEY and CDR2 is SVGEGT. This CDR3 is 14 amino acids long. In this sample, this clonotype turned up a few times. Attachment of unique molecular identifiers to individual cDNA molecules was performed. TCRdb independently ran MiXCR on the 5' RACE reads; one entry per CDR3 protein. The data contain 66,000 or so distinct CDR3 sequences, roughly an eighth of them singletons. This TCR derives from an adult who was a healthcare worker with PCR-confirmed SARS-CoV-2 infection or an uninfected control (not recorded which). The chain recombines TRBV6-2 or TRBV6-3 with TRBJ1-4; D call uncertain. Material: whole blood. The CDR3 region has the DNA TGTGCCAGCAGATCGGAACCACTTAATGAAAAACTGTTTTTT. As protein: CASRSEPLNEKLFF.